This T cell receptor beta chain was recorded in a study of OX40 agonist ivuxolimab in advanced cancers. In its sample, this clone was seen once. The CDR3 runs to 13 residues. Per germline, CDR1 SGHTA and CDR2 FQGNSA. The V and J ends lost 3 bases and 4 bases respectively, with 9 bases between them. Method: immunoSEQ multiplex PCR; TCRdb's copy keeps in-frame clones and lacks some. The profile shows 50,000 to 70,000 clones, 85% to 90% of them singletons. The receptor comes from an adult with an advanced solid tumor such as melanoma, head and neck, liver or kidney cancer. V and J are TRBV7-2 and TRBJ2-5, with D possibly TRBD1 on 6 matching bases. Specimen: CD4+ or CD8+ T cells sorted from blood, collected in a trial of the OX40 agonist ivuxolimab. The chain's CDR3 is CASSFDRRETQYF. The CDR3 region has the DNA TGTGCCAGCAGCTTCGACAGGAGAGAGACCCAGTACTTC.